This TCR beta chain appears in the sequencing data of a study of blood T cell repertoires in COVID-19. Looking at the study overall: Acute and convalescent COVID-19 specimens originated in the United States, Italy and Spain. Sample material is recorded as cDNA or gDNA derived from T cells, B-cell-depleted T cells, or PBMCs.

CDR1 is SSHAT, CDR2 FNYEAQ, per germline (reference sequence). The CDR3 is 20 residues long. V dropped 5 bases and J dropped 5; count of bases not matched to a gene: 25. Original processing notes: Amplification of reference gene primers provided the estimated nucleated cell counts. The method was immunoSEQ multiplex PCR; TCRdb's version includes in-frame clones alone and lacks a portion of them. V, J and clone size are taken as reported in that table, and D and trimming were inferred from the DNA itself. The sample carries 400,000 to 550,000 clones, 80% to 90% recorded once. The chain combines TRBV7-7 with TRBJ2-5; 8 nucleotides agree with TRBD2. The TCR comes from a young woman with acute or convalescent COVID-19. Input material: peripheral blood. CDR3 nucleotide sequence: TGTGCCAGCAGCCTCTCCAGCCCGGGACTAGGTCATTCCCCTTGGGAGACCCAGTACTTC. Translation: CASSLSSPGLGHSPWETQYF.